This T cell receptor (beta chain) was found in a study of shared clonotypes between healthy human individuals. Study at large: For every donor, three CD4 naive, three CD4 memory, two CD8 naive and one CD8 memory plates were used.

The CDR3 extends over 13 amino acids. Germline assignment: CDR1 SQVTM and CDR2 ANQGSEA. Trimming cost V 6 bases and J 7 bases, with 19 bases left between them. Points on this clone: Its antigen is not known.

Findings and caveats of the study: Clonotype sharing among donors was expected to depend on sequencing depth.

Approximately 200 ng DNA, about 30,000 T cell genomes, went into each sorted-subset replicate PCR. Some clones are missing from TCRdb's copy, which holds only in-frame ones; the method was immunoSEQ multiplex PCR. The sample has about 2.5 million clones; roughly 90% are singletons. Only Caucasian adults living in Nashville, Tennessee served as donors. The specimen sequenced was naive CD4+ T cells from PBMCs. Indicated subset: CD45RA+ positively selected. The sequence was obtained from a young man in good health. Some clones in this sample may be carry-over from other donors' samples. The chain joins TRBV29-1 to TRBJ2-7; the D gene is possibly TRBD2 (5 bases). CDR3: CSVRGLLQMEQYF. Written as DNA, the CDR3 is TGCAGCGTCCGAGGACTCCTGCAAATGGAGCAGTACTTC.